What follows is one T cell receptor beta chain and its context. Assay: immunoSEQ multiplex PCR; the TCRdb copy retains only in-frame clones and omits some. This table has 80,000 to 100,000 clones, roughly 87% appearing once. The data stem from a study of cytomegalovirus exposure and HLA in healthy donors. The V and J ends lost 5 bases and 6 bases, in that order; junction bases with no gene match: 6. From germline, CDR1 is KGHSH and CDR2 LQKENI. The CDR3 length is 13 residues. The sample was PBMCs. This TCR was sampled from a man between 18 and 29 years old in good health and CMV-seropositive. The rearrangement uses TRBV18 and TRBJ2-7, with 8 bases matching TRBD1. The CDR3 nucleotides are TGTGCCAGCTCAGAGGACAGGGATGCCGAGCAGTACTTC. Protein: CASSEDRDAEQYF.